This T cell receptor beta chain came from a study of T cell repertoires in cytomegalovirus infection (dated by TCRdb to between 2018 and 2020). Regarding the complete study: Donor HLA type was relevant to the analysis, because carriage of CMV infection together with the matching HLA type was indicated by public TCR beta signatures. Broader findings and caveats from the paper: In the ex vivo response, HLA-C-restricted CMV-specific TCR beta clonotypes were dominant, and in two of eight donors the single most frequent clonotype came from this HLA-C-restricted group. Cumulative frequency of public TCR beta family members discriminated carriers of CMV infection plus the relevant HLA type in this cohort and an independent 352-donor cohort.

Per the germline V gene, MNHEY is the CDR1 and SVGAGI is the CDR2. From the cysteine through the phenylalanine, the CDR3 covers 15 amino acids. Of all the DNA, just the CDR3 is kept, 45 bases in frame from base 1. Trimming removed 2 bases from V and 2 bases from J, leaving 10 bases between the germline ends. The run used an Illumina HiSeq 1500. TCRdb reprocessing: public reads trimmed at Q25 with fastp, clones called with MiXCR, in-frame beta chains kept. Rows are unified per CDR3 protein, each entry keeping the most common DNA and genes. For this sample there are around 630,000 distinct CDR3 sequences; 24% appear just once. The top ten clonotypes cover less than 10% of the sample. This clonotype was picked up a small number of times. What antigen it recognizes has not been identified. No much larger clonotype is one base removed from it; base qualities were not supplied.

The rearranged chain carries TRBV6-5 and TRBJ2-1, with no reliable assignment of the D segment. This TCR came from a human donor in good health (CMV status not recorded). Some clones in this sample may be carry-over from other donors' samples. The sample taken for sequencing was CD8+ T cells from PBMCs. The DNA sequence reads TGTGCCAGCAGTTACCTCGGACCGACCTACAATGAGCAGTTCTTC. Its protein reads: CASSYLGPTYNEQFF.